These 9 T cell receptor beta chains originate from one sample sequenced in a study of cytomegalovirus exposure and HLA in healthy donors. Primers for the PCR totalled 60 Vbeta and 13 Jbeta. TCRdb keeps only in-frame clones here, not all; method: immunoSEQ multiplex PCR. The data hold 120,000 or so clones, with 75% to 85% observed a single time. The material sequenced was PBMCs. The receptors were sampled from a man aged 40-50 years in good health and CMV-seronegative.

This clone was counted a single time. CDR3 sequence (DNA): TGTGCCAGCAGCTTTTTAGGGGGCGTTGGGCGCGTTGGTGAAAAACTGTTTTTT. This translates into CASSFLGGVGRVGEKLFF. The V and J genes are TRBV5-6 and TRBJ1-4, with TRBD1 matching 7 bases. The CDR3 has 18 amino acids. The V gene's germline CDR1 is SGHDT and CDR2 YYEEEE. V was clipped by 2 bases and J by 7 bases; unmatched bases: 17.

The chain joins TRBV2 to TRBJ2-7, with D tentatively TRBD1 (6 bases). The V and J ends lost 5 bases and 4 bases respectively, with 9 bases between them. CDR1 is SNHLY and CDR2 is FYNNEI in the germline V gene. This CDR3 is 12 amino acids long. The CDR3 DNA reads TGTGCCAGCAGTTGGCAGGGGTACGAGCAGTACTTC. Translating gives CASSWQGYEQYF.

The chain recombines TRBV7-9 with TRBJ1-1; 8 bases are shared with TRBD1. The CDR3 is 13 residues long. CDR1 and CDR2 (germline): SEHNR, FQNEAQ (reference sequence). The V and J ends lost 11 bases and 2 bases, in that order; junction bases with no gene match: 7. CDR3 region: CAGDRGSNTEAFF. DNA for the CDR3: TGTGCCGGTGACAGGGGTAGTAACACTGAAGCTTTCTTT.

This clone was observed a handful of times. The V gene is TRBV29-1, the J gene TRBJ2-2, with D possibly TRBD2 on 6 matching bases. The CDR3 covers 14 residues. The germline CDR1 and CDR2 sequences are SQVTM and ANQGSEA. The V and J ends lost 2 bases and 1 base respectively, with 8 bases between them. This chain's CDR3 is CSVEYGGNTGELFF. The CDR3 DNA is TGCAGCGTTGAATACGGGGGGAACACCGGGGAGCTGTTTTTT.

This rearrangement joins TRBV5-4 to TRBJ1-4, with no clear D. The CDR3 is made up of 14 amino acids. V was cut by 4 bases and J by 7 bases, with 14 bases left in between. Germline values: CDR1 SGHNT, CDR2 YYREEE (reference sequence). This CDR3 reads CASSALATSEKLFF. Written as DNA, the CDR3 is TGTGCCAGCAGCGCCCTCGCGACTTCTGAAAAACTGTTTTTT.

The rearrangement joins TRBV10-1 to TRBJ2-1; D remains unclear. Germline V lookup: CDR1 WNHNN, CDR2 SYGVQD (reference sequence). This CDR3 has 15 amino acids. V was trimmed by 0 bases and J by 3 bases, leaving 9 bases between them. Here the CDR3 DNA reads TGCGCCAGCAGTGAGTCGAAGCCCTTCTACAATGAGCAGTTCTTC. Residues: CASSESKPFYNEQFF.

The V and J genes are TRBV15 and TRBJ1-2, with unresolved D. There are 15 residues in the CDR3. Looked up from germline, CDR1 is LNHNV and CDR2 is YYDKDF (reference sequence). V lost 0 bases to trimming and J lost 8 bases, with 16 bases between them. This CDR3 is CATSRDVAAGLGYTF. The CDR3 bases are TGTGCCACCAGCAGAGATGTCGCGGCGGGCCTCGGCTACACCTTC.

This chain links TRBV6-1 with TRBJ2-3; 7 nucleotides align to TRBD1. This CDR3 is built from 13 residues. Per the germline V gene, CDR1 is MNHNS and CDR2 is SASEGT. V was clipped by 6 bases and J by 4 bases; unmatched bases: 4. The CDR3 sequence is CASSTGVADTQYF. DNA of the CDR3: TGTGCCAGCAGCACAGGGGTAGCAGATACGCAGTATTTT.

The chain is built from TRBV13 and TRBJ1-3, with a tentative D call TRBD1 (6 bases). The V end was cut by 2 bases, the J end by 1 base, with 15 bases between. The germline gives CDR1 PRHDT, CDR2 FYEKMQ (reference sequence). This CDR3 region has 17 residues. DNA for the CDR3: TGTGCCAGCAGCTTAAGGGACAACCTTAGTTCTGGAAACACCATATATTTT. This codes for CASSLRDNLSSGNTIYF.